This note documents a single T cell receptor beta chain sequence. Antigen: not known. A second PCR, run for roughly 7 to 12 cycles, used a sample-barcoded 5' primer plus a J-beta primer mix. Tags on each cDNA molecule came from a template-switch adaptor with 12 random nucleotides. TCRdb used MiXCR to reprocess the 5' RACE reads, holding one entry per CDR3 protein. The sample yields about 1.4 million distinct CDR3 sequences, 55% to 75% seen once. The sample originates from a study of blood T cells in healthy people across ages. Whole-study findings and limits: Any conclusive comparison of naive versus antigen-experienced cells was prevented by using unsorted PBMCs.

The clonotype comes from a young man in good health. What was sequenced was blood.

The CDR3 is CASSQVSLAAYNEQFF. Here the CDR3 DNA reads TGTGCCAGCAGCCAAGTTTCGCTAGCGGCTTACAATGAGCAGTTCTTC. V usage is TRBV14 and J usage is TRBJ2-1; the match to TRBD2 covers 7 bases. CDR1 and CDR2 (germline): SGHDN, FVKESK. V shed 1 base and J 4 bases; nucleotides not matched to a gene: 7. This CDR3 has 16 amino acids.